Given below is one T cell receptor (beta chain) in context. This sample was included in a study of blood T cell repertoires in COVID-19. On the study more broadly: The study drew acute and convalescent COVID-19 samples from the United States, Italy and Spain.

The germline V gene has CDR1 SQVTM and CDR2 ANQGSEA. This CDR3 is 14 amino acids long. V was pared by 4 bases and J by 5 bases, with 8 bases of the junction left unmatched. Profiling relied on immunoSEQ multiplex PCR, and the TCRdb table lists in-frame clones only, not all of them. The table has some 390,000 clones, approximately 90% seen once. Material: PBMCs or T cells enriched from blood (not recorded which). This sequence was found in a young man who had recovered from COVID-19. The chain has TRBV29-1 and TRBJ1-1; 9 bases are shared with TRBD1. The CDR3 bases are TGCAGCGTTGTAAGGGGACAGGGAGGGACTGAAGCTTTCTTT. Protein sequence: CSVVRGQGGTEAFF.